The clone carrying this TCR beta chain is a singleton in its sample. Some clones are missing from TCRdb's copy, which holds only in-frame ones; the method was immunoSEQ multiplex PCR. Of tens of thousands of clones in the sample, approximately 91% are singletons; the top ten hold 4% to 4.5%. This specimen comes from a study of OX40 agonist ivuxolimab in advanced cancers. This CDR3 is built from 14 residues. Trimming took off 3 bases at V and 2 bases at J, with 9 bases between the two ends. Germline V lookup: CDR1 MDHEN, CDR2 SYDVKM. The sequencing here drew on CD4+ or CD8+ T cells sorted from blood, taken in a trial of the OX40 agonist ivuxolimab. The rearrangement joins TRBV28 to TRBJ2-3; D may be TRBD1 (6 bases). This clonotype originated in an adult with an advanced solid tumor such as melanoma, head and neck, liver or kidney cancer. CDR3 residues: CASSLDRNTDTQYF. In nucleotides, the CDR3 is TGTGCCAGCAGTTTGGACAGAAACACAGATACGCAGTATTTT.